This T cell receptor beta chain comes out of a study of T cell repertoires in aging, cancer and after chemotherapy. Study in general: The full dataset contained some 8.7 million TCR reads.

Trimming took 6 bases from V and 7 from J, leaving 17 bases between them. CDR3 size: 14 residues. The sample holds a few counts of this clonotype. TRB rearrangements spanning V, D and J were amplified using mixed TRB-A/B primers. Each CDR3 protein is one row after TCRdb ran MiXCR on the multiplex PCR reads. This sample has more than 2,500 distinct CDR3 sequences, with approximately 38% found just once. Peripheral blood genomic DNA, not sorted cells or RNA, was the template. The chain joins TRBV12-3 or TRBV12-4 to TRBJ2-3, with a tentative D call TRBD1 (7 bases). Sequenced input: blood. The receptor's source is a human donor with a blood cancer. CDR3 nucleotides: TGTGCCAGCAGGGGACCAGGGGGGACGAATACGCAGTATTTT. Its translation is CASRGPGGTNTQYF.